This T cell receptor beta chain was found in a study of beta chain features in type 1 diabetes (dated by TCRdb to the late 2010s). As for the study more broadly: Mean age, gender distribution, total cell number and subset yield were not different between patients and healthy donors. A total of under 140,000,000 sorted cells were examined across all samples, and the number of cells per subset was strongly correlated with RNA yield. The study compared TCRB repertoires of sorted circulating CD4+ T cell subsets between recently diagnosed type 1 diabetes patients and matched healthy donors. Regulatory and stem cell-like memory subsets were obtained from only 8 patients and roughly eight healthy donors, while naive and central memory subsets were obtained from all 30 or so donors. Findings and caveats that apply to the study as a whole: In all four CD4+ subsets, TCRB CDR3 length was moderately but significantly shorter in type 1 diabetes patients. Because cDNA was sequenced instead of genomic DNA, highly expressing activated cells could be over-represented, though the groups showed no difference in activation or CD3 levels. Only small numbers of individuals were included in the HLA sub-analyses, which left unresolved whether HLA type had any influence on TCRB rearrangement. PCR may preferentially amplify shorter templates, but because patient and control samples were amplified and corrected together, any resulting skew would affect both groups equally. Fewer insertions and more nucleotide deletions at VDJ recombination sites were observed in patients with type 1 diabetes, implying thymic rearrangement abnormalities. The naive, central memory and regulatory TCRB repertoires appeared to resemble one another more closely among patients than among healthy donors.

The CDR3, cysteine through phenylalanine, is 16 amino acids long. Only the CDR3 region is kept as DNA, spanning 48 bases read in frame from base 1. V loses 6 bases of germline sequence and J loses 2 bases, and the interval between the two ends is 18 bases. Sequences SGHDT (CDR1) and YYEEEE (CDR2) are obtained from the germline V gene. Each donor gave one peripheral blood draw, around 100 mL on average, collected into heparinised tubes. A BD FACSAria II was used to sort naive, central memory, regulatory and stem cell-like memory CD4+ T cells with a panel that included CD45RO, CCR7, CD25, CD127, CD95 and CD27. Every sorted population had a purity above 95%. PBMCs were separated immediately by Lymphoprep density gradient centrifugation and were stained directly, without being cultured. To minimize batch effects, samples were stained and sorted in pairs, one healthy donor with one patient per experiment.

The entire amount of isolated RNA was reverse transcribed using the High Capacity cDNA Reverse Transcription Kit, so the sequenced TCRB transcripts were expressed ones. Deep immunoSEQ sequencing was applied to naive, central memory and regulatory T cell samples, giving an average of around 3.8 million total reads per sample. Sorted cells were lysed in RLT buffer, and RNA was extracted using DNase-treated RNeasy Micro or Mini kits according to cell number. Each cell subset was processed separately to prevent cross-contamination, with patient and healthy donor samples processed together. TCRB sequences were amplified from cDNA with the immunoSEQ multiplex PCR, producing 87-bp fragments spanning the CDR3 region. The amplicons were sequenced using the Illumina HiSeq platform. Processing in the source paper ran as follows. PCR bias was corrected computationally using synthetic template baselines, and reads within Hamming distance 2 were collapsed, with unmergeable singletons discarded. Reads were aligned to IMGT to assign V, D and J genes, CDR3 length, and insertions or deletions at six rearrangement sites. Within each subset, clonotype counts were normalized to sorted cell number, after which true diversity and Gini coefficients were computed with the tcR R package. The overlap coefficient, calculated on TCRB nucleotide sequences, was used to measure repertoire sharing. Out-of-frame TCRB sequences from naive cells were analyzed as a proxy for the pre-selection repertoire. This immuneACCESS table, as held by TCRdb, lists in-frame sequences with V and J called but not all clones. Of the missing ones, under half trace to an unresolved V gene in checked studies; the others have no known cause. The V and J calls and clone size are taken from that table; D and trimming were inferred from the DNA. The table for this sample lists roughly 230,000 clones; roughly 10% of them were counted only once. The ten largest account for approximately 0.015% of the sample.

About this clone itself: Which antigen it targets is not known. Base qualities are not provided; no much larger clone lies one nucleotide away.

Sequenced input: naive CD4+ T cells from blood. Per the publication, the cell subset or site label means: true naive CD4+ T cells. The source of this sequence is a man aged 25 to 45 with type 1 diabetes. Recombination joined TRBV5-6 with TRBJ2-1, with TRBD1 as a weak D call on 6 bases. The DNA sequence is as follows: TGTGCCAGCACACCAGGGATCCGGGACACCTACAATGAGCAGTTCTTC. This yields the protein CASTPGIRDTYNEQFF.